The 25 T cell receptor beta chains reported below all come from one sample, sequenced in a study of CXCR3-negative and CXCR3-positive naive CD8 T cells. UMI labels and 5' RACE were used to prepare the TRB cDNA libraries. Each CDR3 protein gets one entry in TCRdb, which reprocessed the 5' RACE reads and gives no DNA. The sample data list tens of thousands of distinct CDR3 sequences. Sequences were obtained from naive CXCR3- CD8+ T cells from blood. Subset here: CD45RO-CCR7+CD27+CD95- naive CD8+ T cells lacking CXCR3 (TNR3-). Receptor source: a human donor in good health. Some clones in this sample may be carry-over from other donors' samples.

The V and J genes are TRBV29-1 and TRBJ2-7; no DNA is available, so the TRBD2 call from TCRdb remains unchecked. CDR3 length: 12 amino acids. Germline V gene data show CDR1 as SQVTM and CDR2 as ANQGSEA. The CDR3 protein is CSVLDLTYEQYF.

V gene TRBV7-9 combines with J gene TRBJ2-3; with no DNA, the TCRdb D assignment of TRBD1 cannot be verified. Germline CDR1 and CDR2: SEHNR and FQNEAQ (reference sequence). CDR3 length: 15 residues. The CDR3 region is CASSRTGLISDTQYF.

CDR3 protein: CAISVGGWYEQYF. The chain has TRBV10-3 and TRBJ2-7; TCRdb names TRBD1, which stays unverified in the absence of DNA. The CDR3 length is 13 residues. Germline loops: CDR1 ENHRY, CDR2 SYGVKD.

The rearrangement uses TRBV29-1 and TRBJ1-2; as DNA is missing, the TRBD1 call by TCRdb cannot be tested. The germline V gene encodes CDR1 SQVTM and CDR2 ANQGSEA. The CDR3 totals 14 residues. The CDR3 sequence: CSVFSDSQHYGYTF.

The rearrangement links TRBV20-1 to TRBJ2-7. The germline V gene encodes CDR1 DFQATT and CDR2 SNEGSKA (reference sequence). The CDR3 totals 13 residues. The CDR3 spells CSARAGFSYEQYF.

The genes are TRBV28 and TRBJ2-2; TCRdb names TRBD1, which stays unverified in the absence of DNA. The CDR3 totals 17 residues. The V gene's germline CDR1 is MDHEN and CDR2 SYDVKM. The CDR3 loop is CASSGRDRGLNTGELFF.

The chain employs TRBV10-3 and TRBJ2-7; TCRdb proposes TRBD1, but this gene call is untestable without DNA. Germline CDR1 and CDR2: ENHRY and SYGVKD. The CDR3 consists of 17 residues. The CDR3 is CAISDGAPHLGYYEQYF.

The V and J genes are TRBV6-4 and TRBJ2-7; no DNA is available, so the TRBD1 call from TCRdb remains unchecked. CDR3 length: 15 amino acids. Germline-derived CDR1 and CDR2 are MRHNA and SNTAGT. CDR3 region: CASRNPGQHLYEQYF.

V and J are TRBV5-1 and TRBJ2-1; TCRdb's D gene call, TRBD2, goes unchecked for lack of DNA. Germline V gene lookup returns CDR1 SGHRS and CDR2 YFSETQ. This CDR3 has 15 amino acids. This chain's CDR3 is CASSLRYRETNEQFF.

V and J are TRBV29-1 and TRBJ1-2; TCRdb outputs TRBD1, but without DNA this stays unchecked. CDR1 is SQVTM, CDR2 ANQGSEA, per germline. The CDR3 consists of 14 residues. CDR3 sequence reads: CSVEMEDRIYGYTF.

CDR3 sequence: CASSLTQGAGSYEQYF. The chain combines TRBV7-2 with TRBJ2-7; there is no DNA to check the TCRdb D call of TRBD1. CDR3 length equals 16 residues. Germline CDR1 reads SGHTA; CDR2 reads FQGNSA.

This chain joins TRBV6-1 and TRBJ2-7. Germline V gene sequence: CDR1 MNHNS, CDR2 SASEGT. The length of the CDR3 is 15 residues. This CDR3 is CASSPERFTGWEQYF.

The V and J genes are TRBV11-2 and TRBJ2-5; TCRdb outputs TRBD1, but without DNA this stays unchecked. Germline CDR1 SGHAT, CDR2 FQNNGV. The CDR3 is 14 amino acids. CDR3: CASSLTTGVETQYF.

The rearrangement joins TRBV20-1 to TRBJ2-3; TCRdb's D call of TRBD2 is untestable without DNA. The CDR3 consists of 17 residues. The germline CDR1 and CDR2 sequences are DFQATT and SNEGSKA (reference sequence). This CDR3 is CSVNPGTSGRSTDTQYF.

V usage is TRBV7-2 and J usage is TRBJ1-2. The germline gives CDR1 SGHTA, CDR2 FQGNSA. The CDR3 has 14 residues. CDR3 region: CASSYLGISYGYTF. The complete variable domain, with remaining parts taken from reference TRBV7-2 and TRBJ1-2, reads GAGVSQSPSNKVTEKGKDVELRCDPISGHTALYWYRQSLGQGLEFLIYFQGNSAPDKSGLPSDRFSAERTGGSVSTLTIQRTQQEDSAVYLCASSYLGISYGYTFGSGTRLTVV.

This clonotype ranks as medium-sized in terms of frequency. CDR3 loop: CASSGGGTTYEQYF. The V call is TRBV6-2 or TRBV6-3, the J call TRBJ2-7; lacking DNA, the TRBD2 call made by TCRdb goes unchecked. Looked up from germline, CDR1 is MNHEY and CDR2 is SVGEGT. The CDR3 totals 14 residues.

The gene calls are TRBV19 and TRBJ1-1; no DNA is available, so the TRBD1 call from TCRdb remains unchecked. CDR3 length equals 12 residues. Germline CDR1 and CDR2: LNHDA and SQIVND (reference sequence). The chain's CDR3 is CASRQGGTEAFF.

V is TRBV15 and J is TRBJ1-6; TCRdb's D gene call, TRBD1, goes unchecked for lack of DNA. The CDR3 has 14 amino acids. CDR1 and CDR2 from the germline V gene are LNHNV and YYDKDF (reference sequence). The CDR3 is CATGRGDYNSPLHF.

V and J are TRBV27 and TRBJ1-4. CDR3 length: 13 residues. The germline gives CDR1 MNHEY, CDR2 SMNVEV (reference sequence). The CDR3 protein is CASSLYADGKLFF.

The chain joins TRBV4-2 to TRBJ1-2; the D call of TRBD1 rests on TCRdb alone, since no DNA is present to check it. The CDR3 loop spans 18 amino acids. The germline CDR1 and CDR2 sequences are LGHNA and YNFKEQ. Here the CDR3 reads CASSHTGTSSVANYGYTF.

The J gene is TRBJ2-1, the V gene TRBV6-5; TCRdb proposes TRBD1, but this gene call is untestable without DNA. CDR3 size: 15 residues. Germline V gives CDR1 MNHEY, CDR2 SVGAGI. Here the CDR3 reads CASSYGRGDYNEQFF.

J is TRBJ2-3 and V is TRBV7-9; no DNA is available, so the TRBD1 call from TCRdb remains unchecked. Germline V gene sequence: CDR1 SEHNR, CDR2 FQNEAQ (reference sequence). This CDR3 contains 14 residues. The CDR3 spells CASSSEGSLDTQYF.

CDR3 region: CASSLDGTEAFF. The genes are TRBV12-3 or TRBV12-4 and TRBJ1-1. This CDR3 has 12 residues.

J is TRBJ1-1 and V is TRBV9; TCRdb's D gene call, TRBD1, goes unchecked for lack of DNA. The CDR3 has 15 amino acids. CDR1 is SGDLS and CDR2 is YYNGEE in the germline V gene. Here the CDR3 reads CASSVSGTGNTEAFF.

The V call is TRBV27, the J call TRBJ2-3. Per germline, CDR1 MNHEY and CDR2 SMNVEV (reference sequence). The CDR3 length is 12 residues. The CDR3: CASSLGVDTQYF.